Listed here are 8 T cell receptor beta chains from one sample, sequenced in a study of blood T cell repertoires in COVID-19. This table comes from immunoSEQ multiplex PCR, and its TCRdb copy is limited to in-frame clones, with some not included. Altogether roughly 250,000 clones are present, approximately 90% being singletons, with the ten largest covering 0.75% to 0.9%. Sequencing was carried out using peripheral blood. The receptors stem from a man between 25 and 39 years old with acute or convalescent COVID-19.

The chain employs TRBV12-1 and TRBJ1-2; TRBD1 is the table's D call and was not checked against the DNA. TRBV12-1 is described as a pseudogene. The CDR3 extends over 14 amino acids. CDR3 DNA: TGTGCCAGCAGCTTTGACAGGGGGGCGCATGGCTACACCTTC. It translates to CASSFDRGAHGYTF.

The chain links TRBV18 to TRBJ2-2; D ambiguous. V was clipped by 5 bases and J by 5 bases, with 12 bases between them. The CDR3 contains 14 residues. From germline, CDR1 is KGHSH and CDR2 LQKENI. The CDR3 DNA follows: TGTGCCAGCTCATCTCTAGAGGAAACCGGGGAGCTGTTTTTT. Translation: CASSSLEETGELFF.

The chain has TRBV7-6 and TRBJ2-5; D is uncertain. This CDR3 contains 13 residues. V lost 5 bases to trimming and J lost 1 base, with 8 bases between them. Germline loops: CDR1 SGHVS, CDR2 FNYEAQ. The CDR3 DNA reads TGTGCCAGCAGCCCGCTAAGCCAAGAGACCCAGTACTTC. It yields the protein CASSPLSQETQYF.

The rearrangement uses TRBV30 and TRBJ1-5; TRBD1 agrees at 9 bases. In germline, CDR1 is GTSNPN, CDR2 SVGIG (reference sequence). The V segment lost 0 bases and the J segment 4 bases; nucleotides outside the gene matches: 1. The CDR3 loop spans 14 amino acids. The CDR3 loop reads CAWSVDRGNQPQHF. CDR3 bases: TGTGCCTGGAGTGTAGACAGGGGGAATCAGCCCCAGCATTTT.

The V gene is TRBV28, the J gene TRBJ2-3, with 14 bases identical to TRBD2. Germline assignment: CDR1 MDHEN and CDR2 SYDVKM. The CDR3 length is 17 residues. With 5 bases clipped from V and 6 bases from J, the junction kept 10 bases outside the gene matches. The CDR3, as DNA: TGTGCCAGCAGTCGACTAGCGGGAGGGCTCTCGGGGGATACGCAGTATTTT. Residues: CASSRLAGGLSGDTQYF.

V usage is TRBV6-5 and J usage is TRBJ2-5; maybe TRBD1 (6 bases). Germline CDR1 is MNHEY and CDR2 is SVGAGI. The CDR3 runs 13 residues. The V gene lost 7 bases and the J gene lost 2 bases, with 11 bases spanning the gap. The CDR3 region is CASTGTIQETQYF. For the CDR3, the DNA is TGTGCCAGCACGGGGACAATTCAAGAGACCCAGTACTTC.

The chain has TRBV5-1 and TRBJ2-3; D gene unclear. The CDR3 runs to 16 residues. With 2 bases removed from V and 4 bases from J, the gap between germline ends came to 17 bases. In germline, CDR1 is SGHRS, CDR2 YFSETQ. CDR3 amino acids: CASSLPSPRAADTQYF. The DNA for the CDR3 is TGCGCCAGCAGCTTACCTAGTCCCCGCGCCGCAGATACGCAGTATTTT.

The rearrangement uses TRBV4-1 and TRBJ1-5; 7 positions match TRBD1. CDR3 length equals 16 residues. Germline lookup yields CDR1 MGHRA and CDR2 YSYEKL. V trimming: 3 bases; J trimming: 4 bases; junction bases outside the gene matches: 9. The CDR3 is CASSQTPGTDNQPQHF. DNA of the CDR3: TGCGCCAGCAGCCAGACCCCAGGGACAGATAATCAGCCCCAGCATTTT.